This is a list of T cell receptor beta chains from one sample in a study of blood T cells in healthy people across ages. MiXCR, applied by TCRdb to the 5' RACE reads, yields one record per CDR3 protein. The sample yields roughly 1,500,000 distinct CDR3 sequences, roughly 30% seen once. The source material was blood. Source of these receptors: a woman aged 25 to 39 in good health. The conserved cysteine and the conserved F or W are not part of the CDR3 here.

TRBV28,TRBJ1-1,ASSSYRGGSTEAF
TRBV5-6,TRBJ1-5,ASSLWGQGQGNQPQH
TRBV7-2,TRBJ1-2,ASSGAVQGYT
TRBV7-9,TRBJ2-1,ASSPQGLAGDEQF
TRBV10-3,TRBJ2-4,AISAGPGDTNEQY
TRBV6-1,TRBJ2-4,ASRESSDRGLLY
TRBV6-1,TRBJ2-3,ASSHNPAGGPTDTQY
TRBV20-1,TRBJ2-3,SARDYPGTDTQY
TRBV5-1,TRBJ2-5,ASSLANRTERGQETQY
TRBV27,TRBJ1-1,ASSFSENTEAF